The entry that follows covers one TCR beta chain sequence. These data belong to a study of shared clonotypes between healthy human individuals. At a deep level, the assay was run. The table came from immunoSEQ multiplex PCR; TCRdb's copy has only in-frame clones and leaves some out. The sample has about 2 million clones, 95% seen once; the top ten hold roughly 0.13%. CD4+ cells were split into CD45RA+ naive and CD45RA-negative memory subsets. The germline V gene encodes CDR1 ENHRY and CDR2 SYGVKD. The germline V and J ends were trimmed by 10 bases and 5 bases, with 20 bases remaining between them. This CDR3 is 14 amino acids long.

The sequence was collected from a man younger than 35 in good health. The V and J genes are TRBV10-3 and TRBJ2-5, with D possibly being TRBD1 or TRBD2 (7 bases each). The sequenced material came from naive CD4+ T cells sorted from blood. Subset defined: CD45RA+ positively selected. The CDR3: CASTQGGRAETQYF. DNA of the CDR3: TGTGCCAGCACGCAGGGGGGGAGGGCCGAGACCCAGTACTTC.